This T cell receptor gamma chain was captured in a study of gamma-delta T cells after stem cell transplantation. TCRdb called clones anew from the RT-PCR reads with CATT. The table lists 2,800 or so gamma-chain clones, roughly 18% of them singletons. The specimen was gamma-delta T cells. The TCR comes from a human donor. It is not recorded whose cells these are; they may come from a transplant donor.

CDR3: CATWEGGSDWIKTF. The CDR3 bases are TGTGCCACCTGGGAGGGGGGTAGTGATTGGATCAAGACGTTT. The chain is built from TRGV3 and TRGJP2. CDR3 length: 14 amino acids. V lost 4 bases, J lost 3 bases, and 5 bases stayed unmatched. Germline V gene sequence: CDR1 VTNTFY, CDR2 YDVSTARD (reference sequence).